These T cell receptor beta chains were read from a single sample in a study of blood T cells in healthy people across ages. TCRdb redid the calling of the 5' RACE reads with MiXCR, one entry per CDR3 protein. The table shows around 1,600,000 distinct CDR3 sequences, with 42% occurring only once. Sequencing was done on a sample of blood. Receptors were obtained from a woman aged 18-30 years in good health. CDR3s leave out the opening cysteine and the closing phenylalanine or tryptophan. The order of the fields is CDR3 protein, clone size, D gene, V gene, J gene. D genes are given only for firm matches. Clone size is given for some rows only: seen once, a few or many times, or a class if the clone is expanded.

cdr3_aa: ASSLKGVDTDTQY
clone_size: -
d_call: -
v_call: TRBV12-3/TRBV12-4
j_call: TRBJ2-3

cdr3_aa: ASSFSKSSYNEQF
clone_size: -
d_call: -
v_call: TRBV5-8
j_call: TRBJ2-1

cdr3_aa: ASSLGWAGEYYNEQY
clone_size: -
d_call: TRBD2
v_call: TRBV5-1
j_call: -

cdr3_aa: ASSLEAGYNEQY
clone_size: -
d_call: -
v_call: TRBV11-3
j_call: -

cdr3_aa: ASSFHSGYEQY
clone_size: few
d_call: TRBD2
v_call: TRBV12-3/TRBV12-4
j_call: TRBJ2-7

cdr3_aa: ASSYDRGTYNEQY
clone_size: few
d_call: TRBD1
v_call: TRBV6-5
j_call: TRBJ2-7

cdr3_aa: ASSLASYTPYTRY
clone_size: -
d_call: -
v_call: TRBV7-9
j_call: TRBJ2-3

cdr3_aa: ASSYSRWSQPQH
clone_size: few
d_call: -
v_call: TRBV6-5
j_call: TRBJ1-5

cdr3_aa: ASSLGLLPKLQY
clone_size: -
d_call: -
v_call: TRBV7-9
j_call: TRBJ2-5

cdr3_aa: ASSSLAGGYSYEQY
clone_size: few
d_call: TRBD2
v_call: TRBV6-5
j_call: TRBJ2-7

cdr3_aa: ASSLVGGDYEQY
clone_size: -
d_call: -
v_call: TRBV28
j_call: TRBJ2-7

cdr3_aa: ASSLEGLAVQNEQF
clone_size: -
d_call: TRBD2
v_call: TRBV5-5
j_call: TRBJ2-1

cdr3_aa: DSSLRTGAGYT
clone_size: few
d_call: TRBD1
v_call: TRBV27
j_call: TRBJ1-2

cdr3_aa: ASSPQGANNEKLF
clone_size: -
d_call: TRBD1
v_call: TRBV18
j_call: TRBJ1-4

cdr3_aa: ASCPEAGVADTQY
clone_size: -
d_call: TRBD2
v_call: TRBV27
j_call: TRBJ2-3

cdr3_aa: ASSPDRGADTEAF
clone_size: -
d_call: TRBD1
v_call: TRBV6-5
j_call: TRBJ1-1

cdr3_aa: ASSPPGTTFT
clone_size: few
d_call: -
v_call: TRBV27
j_call: TRBJ1-2

cdr3_aa: ASSPSSGNTYEQY
clone_size: few
d_call: -
v_call: TRBV7-3
j_call: TRBJ2-7

cdr3_aa: ASSQGTRSDEQY
clone_size: -
d_call: TRBD2
v_call: TRBV4-1
j_call: TRBJ2-7

cdr3_aa: ASSPTSFYNEQY
clone_size: -
d_call: -
v_call: TRBV7-2
j_call: TRBJ2-7

cdr3_aa: ASSQTSGRPHEQF
clone_size: -
d_call: TRBD2
v_call: TRBV4-2
j_call: TRBJ2-1

cdr3_aa: SAKTGGVFNEQF
clone_size: few
d_call: TRBD1
v_call: TRBV20-1
j_call: TRBJ2-1